This T cell receptor (beta chain) came from a study of early T cells in non-severe SARS-CoV-2 infection. This clonotype came up many times. Its matching antigen is unknown. CDR3 length: 11 amino acids. Germline loops: CDR1 SNHLY, CDR2 FYNNEI. V was shortened by 6 bases and J by 9 bases, with 9 bases between the two germline ends. Individual cDNA molecules were tagged with unique molecular identifiers, the study reported. A single record per CDR3 protein comes from TCRdb applying MiXCR to the 5' RACE reads. The sample carries about 100,000 distinct CDR3 sequences, about 13% recorded once. The study, taken as a whole, reports: VDJdb matching favored anti-spike CD8 responses, missing private and CD4 specificities.

The sequenced material came from whole blood. The receptor was derived from an adult who was a healthcare worker with PCR-confirmed SARS-CoV-2 infection or an uninfected control (not recorded which). J is TRBJ2-1 and V is TRBV2; D might be TRBD2 (6 bases). CDR3 region: CASRSEGEQFF. The CDR3 region has the DNA TGTGCCAGCAGATCGGAGGGTGAGCAGTTCTTC.